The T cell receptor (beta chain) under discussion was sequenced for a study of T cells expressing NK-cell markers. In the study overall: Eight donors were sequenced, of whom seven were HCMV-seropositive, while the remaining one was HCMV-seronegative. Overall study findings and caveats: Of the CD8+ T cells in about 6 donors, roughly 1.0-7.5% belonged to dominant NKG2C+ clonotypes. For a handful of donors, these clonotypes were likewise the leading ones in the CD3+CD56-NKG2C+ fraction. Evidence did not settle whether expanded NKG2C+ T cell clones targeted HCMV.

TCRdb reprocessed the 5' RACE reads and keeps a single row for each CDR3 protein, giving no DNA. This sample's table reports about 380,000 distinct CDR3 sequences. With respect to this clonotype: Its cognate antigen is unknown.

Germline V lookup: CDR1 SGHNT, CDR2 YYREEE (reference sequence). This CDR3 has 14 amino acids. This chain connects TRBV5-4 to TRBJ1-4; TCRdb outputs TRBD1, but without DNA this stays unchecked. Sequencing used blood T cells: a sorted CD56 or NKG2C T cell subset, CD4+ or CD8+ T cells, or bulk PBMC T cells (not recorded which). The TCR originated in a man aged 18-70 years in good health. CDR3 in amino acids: CASSVDRFNEKLFF.